The 25 T cell receptor beta chains listed next were all sequenced from one sample in a study of blood T cell repertoires in COVID-19. The table came from immunoSEQ multiplex PCR; TCRdb's copy has only in-frame clones and leaves some out. The sample lists around 190,000 clones, about 85% seen once, with 4% to 5% in the top ten. Sequencing was done on a sample of peripheral blood. These receptors were obtained from a woman over 75 with acute or convalescent COVID-19.

The chain is built from TRBV29-1 and TRBJ1-4, with D tentatively TRBD1 (6 bases). The CDR3 runs 12 residues. The V gene lost 4 bases and the J gene lost 8 bases, with 11 bases spanning the gap. Germline-derived CDR1 and CDR2 are SQVTM and ANQGSEA. The CDR3 reads CSVGVQGEKLFF. As DNA, the CDR3 is TGCAGCGTTGGAGTTCAGGGGGAAAAACTGTTTTTT. Using reference TRBV29-1 and TRBJ1-4 for the parts outside the CDR3, the full variable domain is SAVISQKPSRDICQRGTSLTIQCQVDSQVTMMFWYRQQPGQSLTLIATANQGSEATYESGFVIDKFPISRPNLTFSTLTVSNMSPEDSSIYLCSVGVQGEKLFFGSGTQLSVL.

This rearrangement joins TRBV12-3 or TRBV12-4 to TRBJ1-4; D ambiguous. V lost 6 bases and J lost 7, with 9 bases in between. The CDR3 is made up of 12 amino acids. The CDR3 bases are TGTGCCAGCAGCCGAGGGTCTGAAAAACTGTTTTTT. Protein: CASSRGSEKLFF.

The chain joins TRBV6-2 or TRBV6-3 to TRBJ1-1; TRBD1 aligns across 11 bases. CDR3 length equals 18 residues. V lost 1 base to trimming and J lost 3 bases; unmatched junction nucleotides: 10. CDR1 and CDR2 from the germline V gene are MNHEY and SVGEGT. The chain's CDR3 is CASSYLQRPGQGDTEAFF. CDR3 bases: TGTGCCAGCAGTTACTTACAACGACCGGGACAGGGGGACACTGAAGCTTTCTTT.

This clone was recorded a few times. This sequence joins TRBV28 and TRBJ1-1; a weak D match, TRBD1 (6 bases). There are 16 residues in the CDR3. Between the trimmed V and J ends, which lost 1 base and 1 base, there was a span of 13 bases. Germline V gives CDR1 MDHEN, CDR2 SYDVKM. CDR3 sequence reads: CASSLLVGRGNTEAFF. DNA of the CDR3: TGTGCCAGCAGTTTATTGGTCGGCAGGGGGAACACTGAAGCTTTCTTT.

With regard to this clone: This CDR3 is also generated by other DNA sequences in the sample. The chain combines TRBV12-3 or TRBV12-4 with TRBJ1-1; no clear D gene. The V end lost 1 base, the J end lost 4 bases, and 7 bases lay between the germline ends. CDR3 length: 13 amino acids. The CDR3 sequence is CASSLGGPTEAFF. CDR3 bases: TGTGCCAGCAGTTTAGGAGGGCCCACTGAAGCTTTCTTT.

J is TRBJ2-2 and V is TRBV15; 8 bases agree with TRBD2. J was trimmed by 8 bases and V by 1 base; bases with no gene match: 15. Germline assignment: CDR1 LNHNV and CDR2 YYDKDF (reference sequence). The CDR3 covers 18 residues. The CDR3 reads CATSRVYNTGTRVGELFF. The CDR3 region has the DNA TGTGCCACCAGCAGAGTGTATAATACCGGGACTAGAGTAGGGGAGCTGTTTTTT. Full variable domain (missing parts from reference TRBV15 and TRBJ2-2): DAMVIQNPRYQVTQFGKPVTLSCSQTLNHNVMYWYQQKSSQAPKLLFHYYDKDFNNEADTPDNFQSRRPNTSFCFLDIRSPGLGDTAMYLCATSRVYNTGTRVGELFFGEGSRLTVL.

CDR3 DNA sequence: TGTGCCAGCAGCCAAGAGCGAGGTAGTAGCAATCAGCCCCAGCATTTT. This sequence encodes CASSQERGSSNQPQHF. The V and J genes are TRBV4-2 and TRBJ1-5, with no clear D. Germline V CDR1 and CDR2: LGHNA, YNFKEQ. This CDR3 has 16 residues. Deletions cut 0 bases from V and 0 bases from J, with 9 bases between.

The V and J genes are TRBV19 and TRBJ2-1; TRBD2 matches 14 bases. V dropped 3 bases and J dropped 9; count of bases not matched to a gene: 16. Looked up from germline, CDR1 is LNHDA and CDR2 is SQIVND (reference sequence). This CDR3 comprises 19 residues. The CDR3 is CASSIPGLAGVTSSGEQFF. For the CDR3, the DNA is TGTGCCAGTAGTATTCCGGGACTAGCGGGAGTTACGTCTAGTGGTGAGCAGTTCTTC.

This clone was observed once. The chain recombines TRBV11-3 with TRBJ2-7; 10 positions match TRBD2. The CDR3 loop spans 14 amino acids. The ends lost 8 bases at V and 7 bases at J; junction bases unmatched: 11. Germline values: CDR1 SGHNT, CDR2 YENEEA. DNA for the CDR3: TGTGCCAGCTCCTCTAGCGGGGGAGTTTATGAGCAGTACTTC. Its translation: CASSSSGGVYEQYF.

The gene calls are TRBV5-1 and TRBJ1-1; D gene ambiguous. Germline CDR1 is SGHRS and CDR2 is YFSETQ. CDR3 length: 15 residues. Trimming stripped 0 bases from V and 4 bases from J, with 13 bases between. CDR3 protein: CASSLAEVSGTEAFF. CDR3 bases: TGCGCCAGCAGCTTGGCCGAGGTATCGGGCACTGAAGCTTTCTTT.

The rearrangement links TRBV6-5 to TRBJ2-2; 7 nucleotides align to TRBD1. The trim removed 10 bases at V and 1 base at J, leaving 3 bases unmatched. This CDR3 is built from 13 residues. Per germline, CDR1 MNHEY and CDR2 SVGAGI. This CDR3 reads CATYRGNTGELFF. DNA for the CDR3: TGTGCCACCTACAGGGGGAACACCGGGGAGCTGTTTTTT.

The rearrangement links TRBV28 to TRBJ1-2; D possibly corresponds to TRBD1 (5 bases). Germline CDR1 reads MDHEN; CDR2 reads SYDVKM. This CDR3 has 10 amino acids. Between the trimmed V and J ends, which lost 8 bases and 7 bases, there was a span of 8 bases. The CDR3 nucleotides read TGTGCCAGCCAGGGATTTGGCTACACCTTC. It yields the protein CASQGFGYTF.

This clone occurred once. V gene TRBV5-1 combines with J gene TRBJ1-2; 8 positions agree with TRBD1. CDR1 is SGHRS, CDR2 YFSETQ, per germline. Trimming took 4 bases from V and 4 from J; bases not matched to a gene: 6. The CDR3 is made up of 14 amino acids. DNA of the CDR3: TGCGCCAGCAGCCTCGGGACAGGTCGCTATGGCTACACCTTC. Protein sequence: CASSLGTGRYGYTF.

The chain employs TRBV28 and TRBJ2-5; 11 nucleotides agree with TRBD1. The J segment lost 5 bases and the V segment lost 6 bases, leaving 17 bases of the junction unmatched. The CDR3 runs to 18 residues. In germline, CDR1 is MDHEN, CDR2 SYDVKM. The CDR3 nucleotides are TGTGCCAGCAGCCCCCACGGTCGGACAGGGGGCCAGAGGGAGACCCAGTACTTC. Encoded protein: CASSPHGRTGGQRETQYF.

The genes are TRBV28 and TRBJ1-2; D gene unclear. Germline V gives CDR1 MDHEN, CDR2 SYDVKM. The CDR3 loop spans 9 amino acids. CDR3 region: CATGYGYTF. The CDR3 DNA is TGTGCTACCGGCTATGGCTACACCTTC.

This clone was recorded a few times. V usage is TRBV20-1 and J usage is TRBJ2-3; tentative D call: TRBD1 (6 bases). V lost 6 bases to trimming and J lost 6 bases, with 10 bases between them. Germline V lookup: CDR1 DFQATT, CDR2 SNEGSKA (reference sequence). The CDR3 runs 11 residues. The CDR3 spells CSAPQGDTQYF. The CDR3 region has the DNA TGCAGTGCCCCGCAGGGGGATACGCAGTATTTT.

The V call is TRBV28, the J call TRBJ1-3; maybe TRBD1 (6 bases). Per the germline V gene, CDR1 is MDHEN and CDR2 is SYDVKM. V was trimmed by 6 bases and J by 0 bases, leaving 12 bases between them. The CDR3 has 15 amino acids. CDR3 in amino acids: CASRRPDSSGNTIYF. The CDR3 DNA reads as TGTGCCAGCAGACGCCCGGACAGCTCTGGAAACACCATATATTTT.

This clone was observed once. The chain's CDR3 is CASSQGPEQFF. DNA for the CDR3: TGTGCCAGCAGCCAGGGGCCTGAGCAGTTCTTC. The chain employs TRBV14 and TRBJ2-1, with a tentative D call TRBD1 (5 bases). Looked up from germline, CDR1 is SGHDN and CDR2 is FVKESK. V was cut by 3 bases and J by 9 bases, with 6 bases left in between. The CDR3 is made up of 11 amino acids.

For this clone: The sample contains more than one DNA sequence encoding this CDR3. The CDR3 here is CASSRTGLNTEAFF. For the CDR3, the DNA is TGTGCCAGTAGCAGGACAGGGTTGAACACTGAAGCTTTCTTT. V and J are TRBV19 and TRBJ1-1, with 8 bases fitting TRBD1. The CDR3 runs to 14 residues. V was clipped by 6 bases and J by 0 bases; unmatched bases: 3. In germline, CDR1 is LNHDA, CDR2 SQIVND (reference sequence).

The chain carries TRBV6-6 and TRBJ1-1; perhaps TRBD1 as D (6 bases). Germline-derived CDR1 and CDR2 are MNHNY and SVGAGI (reference sequence). The CDR3 consists of 17 residues. V was cut by 5 bases and J by 5 bases, with 24 bases left in between. CDR3 nucleotide sequence: TGTGCCAGCAGTCCGATGGGGGCGAGGCTGGCTGGTACTGAAGCTTTCTTT. Encoded protein: CASSPMGARLAGTEAFF.

This clone occurred many times. The chain links TRBV28 to TRBJ2-7; the D gene is possibly TRBD2 (6 bases). The germline V and J ends were trimmed by 8 bases and 4 bases, with 18 bases remaining between them. Germline-derived CDR1 and CDR2 are MDHEN and SYDVKM. The CDR3 is 14 residues long. The CDR3 loop reads CASAYLGGEYEQYF. The CDR3 DNA reads as TGTGCCAGCGCCTACTTGGGGGGAGAGTACGAGCAGTACTTC.

This chain uses TRBV6-1 with TRBJ2-5; D ambiguous. Germline lookup yields CDR1 MNHNS and CDR2 SASEGT. The V gene lost 5 bases and the J gene lost 3 bases, with 7 bases spanning the gap. There are 12 residues in the CDR3. The CDR3 DNA follows: TGTGCCAGCAGTTTTCAGAAAGAGACCCAGTACTTC. This translates into CASSFQKETQYF.

Here the CDR3 DNA reads TGCGCCAGCAGCCAAGACGGACATCACTATAATTCACCCCTCCACTTT. The encoded protein is CASSQDGHHYNSPLHF. The J gene is TRBJ1-6, the V gene TRBV4-3, with D possibly matching TRBD1 (5 bases). The CDR3 extends over 16 amino acids. Germline V CDR1 and CDR2: LGHNA, YSLEER. V lost 0 bases and J 3 bases, leaving 9 bases between the germline ends.

The V gene is TRBV5-6, the J gene TRBJ1-2, with D unclear. Germline V gives CDR1 SGHDT, CDR2 YYEEEE. This CDR3 is built from 14 residues. V was trimmed by 0 bases and J by 6 bases, leaving 12 bases between them. The chain's CDR3 is CASSLDPADHGYTF. DNA for the CDR3: TGTGCCAGCAGCTTGGACCCCGCGGATCATGGCTACACCTTC.

The rearrangement uses TRBV7-2 and TRBJ2-1, with D perhaps TRBD1 (5 bases). Germline V gives CDR1 SGHTA, CDR2 FQGNSA. The CDR3 extends over 14 amino acids. V was clipped by 2 bases and J by 7 bases, with 12 bases between them. CDR3 sequence (DNA): TGTGCCAGCAGCTTAAAGTCAGGGTGGAATGAGCAGTTCTTC. Its translation: CASSLKSGWNEQFF.